The TCR beta chain described here comes from a study of OX40 agonist ivuxolimab in advanced cancers. The study's findings and limits: The CD4+ and CD8+ T cells in the blood had expanded clonally by week 6 at 0.1 to 3.0 mg/kg. Several nonresponders also turned out to have low normalized T-cell clonal expansion. There were, on average, more expanded clones in CD8+ T cells than in CD4+.

V lost 3 bases, J lost 7 bases, and 16 bases lay in between. Germline V gene sequence: CDR1 LGHNA, CDR2 YSLEER. The length of the CDR3 is 14 residues. By share, this clone ranks as medium-sized (0.01 to 0.1%). The antigen remains unidentified. The data were produced by immunoSEQ multiplex PCR, yet TCRdb's version contains in-frame clones alone and is incomplete. The table includes tens of thousands of clones, about 73% detected once. Patients were ineligible given autoimmune disease history or systemic immunosuppression. The V and J genes are TRBV4-3 and TRBJ2-7, with D perhaps given as TRBD1 or TRBD2 (5 bases each). The source material was CD4+ or CD8+ T cells sorted from blood, sampled in a trial of the OX40 agonist ivuxolimab. The sequence derives from an adult with an advanced solid tumor such as melanoma, head and neck, liver or kidney cancer. As DNA, the CDR3 is TGCGCCAGCAGCCAGGACGTGGGGGTGGGGGAGCAGTACTTC. Translation: CASSQDVGVGEQYF.